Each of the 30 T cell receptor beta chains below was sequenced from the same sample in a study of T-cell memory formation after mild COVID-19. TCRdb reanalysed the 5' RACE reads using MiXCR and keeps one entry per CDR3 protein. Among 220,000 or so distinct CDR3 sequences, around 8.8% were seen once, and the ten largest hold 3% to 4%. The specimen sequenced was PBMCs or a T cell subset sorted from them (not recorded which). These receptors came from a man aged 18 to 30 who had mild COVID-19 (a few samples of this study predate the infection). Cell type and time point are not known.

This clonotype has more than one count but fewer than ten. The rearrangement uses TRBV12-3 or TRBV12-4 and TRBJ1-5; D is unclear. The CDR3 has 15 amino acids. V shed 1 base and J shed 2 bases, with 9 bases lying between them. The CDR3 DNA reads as TGTGCCAGCAGTTTAGGAACTTTTGGCAATCAGCCCCAGCATTTT. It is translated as CASSLGTFGNQPQHF.

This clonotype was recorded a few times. This CDR3 is CATSERGGVTDTQYF. CDR3 bases: TGTGCCACCAGTGAGCGGGGGGGCGTCACAGATACGCAGTATTTT. This chain links TRBV24-1 with TRBJ2-3; 9 nucleotides agree with TRBD2. Unmatched junction bases numbered 3, after V lost 4 bases and J lost 2 bases. This CDR3 is built from 15 residues. Per germline, CDR1 KGHDR and CDR2 SFDVKD.

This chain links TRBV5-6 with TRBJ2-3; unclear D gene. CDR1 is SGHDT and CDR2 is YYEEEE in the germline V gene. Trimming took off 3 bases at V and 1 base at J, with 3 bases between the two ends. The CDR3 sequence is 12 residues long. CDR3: CASSYGTDTQYF. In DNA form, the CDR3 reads TGTGCCAGCAGCTATGGCACAGATACGCAGTATTTT.

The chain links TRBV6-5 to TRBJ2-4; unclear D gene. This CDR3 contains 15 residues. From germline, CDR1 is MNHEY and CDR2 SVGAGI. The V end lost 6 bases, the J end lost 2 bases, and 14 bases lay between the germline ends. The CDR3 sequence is CASRPIYGPKNIQYF. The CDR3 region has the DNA TGTGCCAGCAGACCCATTTATGGACCCAAAAACATTCAGTACTTC.

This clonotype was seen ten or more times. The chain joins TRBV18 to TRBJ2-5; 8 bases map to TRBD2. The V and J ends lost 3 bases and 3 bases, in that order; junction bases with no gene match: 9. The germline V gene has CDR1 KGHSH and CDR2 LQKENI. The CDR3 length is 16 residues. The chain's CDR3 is CASSPTGGGHEETQYF. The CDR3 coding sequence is TGTGCCAGCTCACCGACCGGCGGGGGGCACGAAGAGACCCAGTACTTC. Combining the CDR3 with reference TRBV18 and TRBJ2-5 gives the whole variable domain NAGVMQNPRHLVRRRGQEARLRCSPMKGHSHVYWYRQLPEEGLKFMVYLQKENIIDESGMPKERFSAEFPKEGPSILRIQQVVRGDSAAYFCASSPTGGGHEETQYFGPGTRLLVL.

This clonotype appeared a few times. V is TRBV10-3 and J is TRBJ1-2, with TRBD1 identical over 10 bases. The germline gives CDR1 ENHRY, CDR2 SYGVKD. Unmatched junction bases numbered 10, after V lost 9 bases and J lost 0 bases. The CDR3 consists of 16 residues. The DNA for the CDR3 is TGTGCCATTGCGACCCGGGGACAGGGGACTAACTATGGCTACACCTTC. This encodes CAIATRGQGTNYGYTF.

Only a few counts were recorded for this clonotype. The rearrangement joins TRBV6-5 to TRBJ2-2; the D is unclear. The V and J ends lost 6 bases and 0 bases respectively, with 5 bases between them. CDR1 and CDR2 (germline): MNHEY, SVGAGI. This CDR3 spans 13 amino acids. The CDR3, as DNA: TGTGCCAGCAGAGCACCGAACACCGGGGAGCTGTTTTTT. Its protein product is CASRAPNTGELFF.

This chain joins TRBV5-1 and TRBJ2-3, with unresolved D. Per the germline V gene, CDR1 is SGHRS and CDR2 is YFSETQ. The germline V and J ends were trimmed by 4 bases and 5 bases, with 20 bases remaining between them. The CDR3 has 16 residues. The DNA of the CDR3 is TGCGCCAGCAGCCCTCGGACGGTCAATTCGGGAGATACGCAGTATTTT. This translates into CASSPRTVNSGDTQYF.

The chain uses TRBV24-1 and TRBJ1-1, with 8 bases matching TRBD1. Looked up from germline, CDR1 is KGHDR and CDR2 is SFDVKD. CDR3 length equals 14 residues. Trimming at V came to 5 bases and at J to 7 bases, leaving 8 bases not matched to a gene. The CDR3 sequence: CATSVSGGTGEAFF. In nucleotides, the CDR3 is TGTGCCACCAGTGTGTCAGGGGGCACGGGTGAAGCTTTCTTT.

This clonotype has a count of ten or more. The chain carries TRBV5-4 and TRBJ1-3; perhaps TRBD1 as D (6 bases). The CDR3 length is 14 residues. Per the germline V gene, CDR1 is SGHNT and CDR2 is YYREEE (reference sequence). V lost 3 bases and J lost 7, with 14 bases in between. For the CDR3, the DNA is TGTGCCAGCAGCTCGGAGGGGGGGAGTAACACCATATATTTT. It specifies CASSSEGGSNTIYF.

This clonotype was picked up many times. CDR3 protein: CASSLEGLAGGRTGELFF. In nucleotides, the CDR3 is TGTGCCAGCAGCTTAGAGGGACTAGCGGGGGGGCGCACCGGGGAGCTGTTTTTT. The chain couples TRBV7-2 to TRBJ2-2; the match to TRBD2 covers 16 bases. CDR3 length equals 18 residues. The ends lost 1 base at V and 4 bases at J; junction bases unmatched: 3. From germline, CDR1 is SGHTA and CDR2 FQGNSA.

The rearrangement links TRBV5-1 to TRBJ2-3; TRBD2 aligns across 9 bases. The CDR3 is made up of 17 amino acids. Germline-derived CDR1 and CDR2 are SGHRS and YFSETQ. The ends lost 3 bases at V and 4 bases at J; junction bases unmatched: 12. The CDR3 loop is CASSWGGGAGGADTQYF. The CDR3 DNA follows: TGCGCCAGCAGCTGGGGAGGAGGAGCGGGGGGCGCAGATACGCAGTATTTT.

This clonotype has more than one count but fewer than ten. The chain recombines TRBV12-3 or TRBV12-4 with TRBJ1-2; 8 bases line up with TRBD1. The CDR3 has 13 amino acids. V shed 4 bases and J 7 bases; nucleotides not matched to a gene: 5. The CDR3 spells CASSYQGAGGYTF. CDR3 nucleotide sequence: TGTGCCAGCAGTTATCAGGGGGCGGGTGGCTACACCTTC.

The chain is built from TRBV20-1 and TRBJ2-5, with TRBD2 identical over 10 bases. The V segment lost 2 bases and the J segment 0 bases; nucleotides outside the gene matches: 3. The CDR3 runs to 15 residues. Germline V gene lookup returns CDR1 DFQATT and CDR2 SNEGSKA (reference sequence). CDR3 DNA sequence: TGCAGTGCTAGAAGTAGCGGGGGGTACCAAGAGACCCAGTACTTC. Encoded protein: CSARSSGGYQETQYF.

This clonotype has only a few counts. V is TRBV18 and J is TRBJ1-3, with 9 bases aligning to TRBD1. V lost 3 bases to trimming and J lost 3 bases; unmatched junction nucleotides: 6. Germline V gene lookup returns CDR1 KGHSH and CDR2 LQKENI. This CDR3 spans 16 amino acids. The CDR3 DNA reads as TGTGCCAGCTCACCTCCTAGACAGGGGGTTGGAAACACCATATATTTT. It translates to CASSPPRQGVGNTIYF.

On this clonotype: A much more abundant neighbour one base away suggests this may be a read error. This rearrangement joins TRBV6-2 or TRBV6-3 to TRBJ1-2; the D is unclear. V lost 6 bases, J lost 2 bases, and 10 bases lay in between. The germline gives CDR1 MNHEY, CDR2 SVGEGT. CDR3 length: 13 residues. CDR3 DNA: TGTGCCAGCAGCGACCGGGAGAACTATGGCTACACCTTC. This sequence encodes CASSDRENYGYTF.

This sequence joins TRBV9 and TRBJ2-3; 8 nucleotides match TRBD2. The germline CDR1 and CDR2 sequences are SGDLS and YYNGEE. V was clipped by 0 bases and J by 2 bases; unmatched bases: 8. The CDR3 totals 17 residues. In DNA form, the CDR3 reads TGTGCCAGCAGCGTAGTGACGGCTAGCGGGCCCACAGATACGCAGTATTTT. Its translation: CASSVVTASGPTDTQYF.

The CDR3 DNA follows: TGTGCCAGCAGCCCCCCCGGGGGCTATCCCAATGAGCAGTTCTTC. Protein sequence: CASSPPGGYPNEQFF. V usage is TRBV11-3 and J usage is TRBJ2-1; D is possibly TRBD1 or TRBD2 (6 bases each). V lost 5 bases and J 6 bases, leaving 17 bases between the germline ends. This CDR3 spans 15 amino acids. The V gene's germline CDR1 is SGHNT and CDR2 YENEEA. The complete variable domain, with remaining parts taken from reference TRBV11-3 and TRBJ2-1, reads EAGVVQSPRYKIIEKKQPVAFWCNPISGHNTLYWYLQNLGQGPELLIRYENEEAVDDSQLPKDRFSAERLKGVDSTLKIQPAELGDSAVYLCASSPPGGYPNEQFFGPGTRLTVL.

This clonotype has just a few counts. CDR3 loop: CASSSVGTGKGYGYTF. CDR3 DNA: TGTGCCAGCAGTTCAGTCGGGACAGGGAAAGGCTATGGCTACACCTTC. The chain employs TRBV6-5 and TRBJ1-2; 9 nucleotides align to TRBD1. Germline CDR1 reads MNHEY; CDR2 reads SVGAGI. This CDR3 spans 16 amino acids. The ends lost 4 bases at V and 4 bases at J; junction bases unmatched: 10.

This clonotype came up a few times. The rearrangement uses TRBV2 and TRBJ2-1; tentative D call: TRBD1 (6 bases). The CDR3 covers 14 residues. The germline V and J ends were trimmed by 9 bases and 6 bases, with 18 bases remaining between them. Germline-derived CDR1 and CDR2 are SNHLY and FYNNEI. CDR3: CASVEQGVTNEQFF. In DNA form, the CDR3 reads TGTGCCAGTGTGGAACAGGGAGTTACCAATGAGCAGTTCTTC.

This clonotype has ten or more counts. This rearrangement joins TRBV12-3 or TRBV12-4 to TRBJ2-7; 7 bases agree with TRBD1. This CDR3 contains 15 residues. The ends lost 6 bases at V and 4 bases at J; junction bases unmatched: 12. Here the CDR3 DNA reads TGTGCCAGCAGCTCGGGACAGCTAGGCCTATACGAGCAGTACTTC. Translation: CASSSGQLGLYEQYF.

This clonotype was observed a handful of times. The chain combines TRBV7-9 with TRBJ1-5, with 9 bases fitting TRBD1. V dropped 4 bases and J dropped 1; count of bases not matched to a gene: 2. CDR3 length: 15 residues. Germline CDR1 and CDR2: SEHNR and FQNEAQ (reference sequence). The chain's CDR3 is CASSSTGGSNQPQHF. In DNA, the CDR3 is TGTGCCAGCAGCTCCACAGGGGGCAGCAATCAGCCCCAGCATTTT.

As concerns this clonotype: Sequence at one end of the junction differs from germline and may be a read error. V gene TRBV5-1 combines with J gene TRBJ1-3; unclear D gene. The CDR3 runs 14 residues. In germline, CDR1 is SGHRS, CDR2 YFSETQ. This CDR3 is CASSLVQPGNTIYF. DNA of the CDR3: TGCGCCAGCAGTTTGGTACAGCCAGGAAACACCATATATTTT. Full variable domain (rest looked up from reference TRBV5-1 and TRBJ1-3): KAGVTQTPRYLIKTRGQQVTLSCSPISGHRSVSWYQQTPGQGLQFLFEYFSETQRNKGNFPGRFSGRQFSNSRSEMNVSTLELGDSALYLCASSLVQPGNTIYFGEGSWLTVV.

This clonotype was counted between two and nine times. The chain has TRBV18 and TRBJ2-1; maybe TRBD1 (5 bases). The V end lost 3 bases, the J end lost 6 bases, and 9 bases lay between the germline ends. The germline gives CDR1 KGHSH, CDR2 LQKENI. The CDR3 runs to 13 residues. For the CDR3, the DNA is TGTGCCAGCTCACCGGCAGGGCCCAATGAGCAGTTCTTC. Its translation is CASSPAGPNEQFF.

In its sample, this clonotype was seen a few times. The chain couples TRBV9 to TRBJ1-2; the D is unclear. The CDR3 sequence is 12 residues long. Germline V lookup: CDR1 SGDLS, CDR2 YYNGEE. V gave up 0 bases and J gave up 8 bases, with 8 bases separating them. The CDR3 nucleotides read TGTGCCAGCAGCGTAGGCAATATAGGCTACACCTTC. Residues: CASSVGNIGYTF.

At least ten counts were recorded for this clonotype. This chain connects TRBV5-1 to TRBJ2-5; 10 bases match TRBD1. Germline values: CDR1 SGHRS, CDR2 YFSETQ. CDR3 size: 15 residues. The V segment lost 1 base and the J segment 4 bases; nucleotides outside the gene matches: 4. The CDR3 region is CASSLRDRGRETQYF. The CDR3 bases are TGCGCCAGCAGCTTGAGAGACAGGGGGCGAGAGACCCAGTACTTC. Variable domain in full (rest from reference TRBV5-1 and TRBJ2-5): KAGVTQTPRYLIKTRGQQVTLSCSPISGHRSVSWYQQTPGQGLQFLFEYFSETQRNKGNFPGRFSGRQFSNSRSEMNVSTLELGDSALYLCASSLRDRGRETQYFGPGTRLLVL.

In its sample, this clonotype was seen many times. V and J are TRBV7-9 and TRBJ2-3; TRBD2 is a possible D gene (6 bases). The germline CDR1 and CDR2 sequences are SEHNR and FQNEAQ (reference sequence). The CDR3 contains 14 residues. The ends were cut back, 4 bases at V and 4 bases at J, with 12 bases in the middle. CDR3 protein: CASSSSGPADTQYF. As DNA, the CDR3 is TGTGCCAGCAGCTCCAGCGGGCCCGCAGATACGCAGTATTTT.

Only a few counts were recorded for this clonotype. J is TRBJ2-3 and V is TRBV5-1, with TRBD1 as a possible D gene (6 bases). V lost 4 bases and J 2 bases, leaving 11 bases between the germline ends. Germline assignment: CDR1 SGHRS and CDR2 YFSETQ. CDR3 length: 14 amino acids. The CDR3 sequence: CASSPDSPTDTQYF. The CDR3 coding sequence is TGCGCCAGCAGCCCGGACAGCCCCACAGATACGCAGTATTTT.

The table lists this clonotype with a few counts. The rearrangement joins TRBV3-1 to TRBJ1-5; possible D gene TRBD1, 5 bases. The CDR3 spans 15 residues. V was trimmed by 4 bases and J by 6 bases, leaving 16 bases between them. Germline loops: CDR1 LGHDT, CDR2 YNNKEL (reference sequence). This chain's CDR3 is CASSPDGGAGQPQHF. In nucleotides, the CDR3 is TGTGCCAGCAGCCCCGATGGAGGGGCGGGTCAGCCCCAGCATTTT. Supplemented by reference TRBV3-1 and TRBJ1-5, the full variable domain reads DTAVSQTPKYLVTQMGNDKSIKCEQNLGHDTMYWYKQDSKKFLKIMFSYNNKELIINETVPNRFSPKSPDKAHLNLHINSLELGDSAVYFCASSPDGGAGQPQHFGDGTRLSIL.

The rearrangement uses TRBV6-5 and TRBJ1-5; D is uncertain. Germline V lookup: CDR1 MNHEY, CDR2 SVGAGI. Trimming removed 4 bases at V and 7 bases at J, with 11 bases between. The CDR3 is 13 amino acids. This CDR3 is CASSSRRAQPQHF. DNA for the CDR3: TGTGCCAGCAGTTCACGACGGGCCCAGCCCCAGCATTTT.